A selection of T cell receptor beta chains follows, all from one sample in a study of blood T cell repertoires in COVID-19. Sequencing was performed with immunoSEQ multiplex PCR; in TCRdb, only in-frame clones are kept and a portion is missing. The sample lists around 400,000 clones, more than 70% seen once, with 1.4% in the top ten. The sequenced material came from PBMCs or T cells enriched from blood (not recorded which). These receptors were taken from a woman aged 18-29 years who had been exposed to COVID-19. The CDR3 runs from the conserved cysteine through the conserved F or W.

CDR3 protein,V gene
CASSRDRGGTDTQYF,TRBV18
CASSRPTEGTDTQYF,TRBV6-5
CASSLALSAFGELEQYF,TRBV7-6
CASSQDIGMGGYGYTF,TRBV4-2
CASSLGQGNTIYF,TRBV11-2
CASSETGQRVWGYTF,TRBV6-1
CASSIDRGLRDTEAFF,TRBV7-2
CAWSLRQGVQYF,TRBV30
CASSLDRVWTEAFF,TRBV28
CASSLSSRAGVTEAFF,TRBV27
CASSPPTQADTQYF,TRBV27
CASSSGRTETLYEQYF,TRBV7-9
CASSAGLNTGELFF,TRBV7-3
CASSQDYRGTDTQYF,TRBV4-2
CASRSLRQGANNTGELFF,TRBV12-2
CASSGGEGRGLYEQYF,TRBV28
CASSRTGASGVSSYNEQFF,TRBV7-6
CASSTGYGGVNNEQYF,TRBV5-1
CASSSAPSGSYEQYF,TRBV27
CASSPLIGTGNTEAFF,TRBV18
CASSKDRGVAEAFF,TRBV7-2
CASSQGRGPDEQYF,TRBV4-2
CASSFTDRRSYEQYF,TRBV5-1
CASSFNRDHYEQYF,TRBV18
CASSRLSGETQYF,TRBV12-3/TRBV12-4
CASRFPHGTGETQYF,TRBV5-1
CASSFPLRDTQYF,TRBV7-2
CASSLLGQDGETQYF,TRBV16
CASMLTVMNTEAFF,TRBV27
CASSYGNTIYF,TRBV27
CASSGLAGGGREQFF,TRBV2
CASSLARGDSYGYTF,TRBV7-2
CASSRLAGGRSEQFF,TRBV9
CATSEAGINTEAFF,TRBV24-1
CASSRAPQETQYF,TRBV14
CAISHGTDTDTQYF,TRBV10-3
CASSQQGGVSTEAFF,TRBV4-3
CATSEDRANQPQHF,TRBV24-1
CASSSSQPQHF,TRBV28
CASSFRVEAFF,TRBV12-3/TRBV12-4
CASSGRTGSGEKLFF,TRBV7-8
CASSVAAVPDTQYF,TRBV6-4
CAIPKGTDAPPPNEKLFF,TRBV3-1/TRBV3-2
CASRGDRGDTEAFF,TRBV5-1
CASSLSPMNTEAFF,TRBV27
CASSATSGRISDTQYF,TRBV4-1
CASSPPDREFQPQHF,TRBV28
CASSFSQGQETQYF,TRBV5-6
CASSSSGPSYNEQFF,TRBV7-2
CATSDLRQGRTDTQYF,TRBV24-1
CASSRGDSPWMETQYF,TRBV19
CASKTSGRGEQFF,TRBV28
CASSSARGRETEAFF,TRBV7-3
CASSLVLQGPYGYTF,TRBV13
CGTAEGETNEKLFF,TRBV4-1
CASRSQQGPGELFF,TRBV7-2
CASSRDGTYNSPLHF,TRBV11-2
CASSLAPNTGELFF,TRBV9
CASSPLTGENIQYF,TRBV28
CASSQIDRGVGYTF,TRBV3-1/TRBV3-2